This record looks at one T cell receptor (beta chain) sequence and its context. The source of the sample is a study of shared clonotypes between healthy human individuals. In the naive CD8 group, cells lacked CD45RO and were positively selected for CCR7, so terminally differentiated effector memory CD45RA+ cells were left out. TCRdb's table, derived via immunoSEQ multiplex PCR, lists solely in-frame clones and lacks some. There are more than 2 million clones in the sample; around 95% occur only once, and roughly 1.7% lies in the top ten. The source is a man younger than 35 in good health. Some clones in this sample may be carry-over from other donors' samples. The sequenced sample consisted of naive CD8+ T cells from PBMCs.

CDR3 DNA: TGTGCCAGCAGCAAACTGGGAAACAGGGGGTCCTCTGGGGCCAACGTCCTGACTTTC. It codes for CASSKLGNRGSSGANVLTF. This chain joins TRBV21-1 and TRBJ2-6; the table gives TRBD1 as D, unverified against the DNA. TRBV21-1 represents a pseudogene. The CDR3 totals 19 residues.